The rows below give T cell receptor beta chains drawn from one sample of a study of blood T cell repertoires in COVID-19. The data were produced by immunoSEQ multiplex PCR, yet TCRdb's version contains in-frame clones alone and is incomplete. The table lists roughly 40,000 clones, about 82% of them singletons. The material sequenced was peripheral blood. The origin of the receptors is a man in his sixties or seventies with acute or convalescent COVID-19. Each CDR3 is given with its conserved first and last residue. D genes are given only for firm matches. Size values are once, few and many counts, or a class for expanded clones, and some rows have none.

D: TRBD1; V: TRBV5-1; J: TRBJ1-2; size: -; length: 14; CDR3: CASSLVRDSYGYTF; DNA: TGCGCCAGCAGCTTGGTTCGGGACAGCTATGGCTACACCTTC
D: -; V: TRBV30; J: TRBJ1-4; size: -; length: 13; CDR3: CAWSALEAGKLFF; DNA: TGTGCCTGGAGTGCCCTAGAGGCTGGAAAACTGTTTTTT
D: TRBD1; V: TRBV6-6; J: TRBJ2-7; size: once; length: 14; CDR3: CASSYRQGAYEQYF; DNA: TGTGCCAGCAGTTATCGGCAGGGGGCTTACGAGCAGTACTTC
D: -; V: TRBV2; J: TRBJ2-5; size: -; length: 15; CDR3: CASSTGHMYQETQYF; DNA: TGTGCCAGCAGTACCGGACACATGTACCAAGAGACCCAGTACTTC
D: TRBD2; V: TRBV4-3; J: TRBJ2-2; size: once; length: 14; CDR3: CASSQELATGELFF; DNA: TGCGCCAGCAGCCAAGAACTAGCGACCGGGGAGCTGTTTTTT
D: TRBD1; V: TRBV30; J: TRBJ1-5; size: -; length: 14; CDR3: CAWSQQGAGQPQHF; DNA: TGTGCCTGGAGTCAACAGGGGGCTGGGCAGCCCCAGCATTTT
D: -; V: TRBV10-3; J: TRBJ1-1; size: -; length: 12; CDR3: CAIRGEGVEAFF; DNA: TGTGCCATCAGGGGGGAGGGGGTGGAAGCTTTCTTT
D: TRBD1; V: TRBV6-5; J: TRBJ1-2; size: -; length: 13; CDR3: CASRRQGLIGYTF; DNA: TGTGCCAGCAGACGACAGGGGTTAATCGGCTACACCTTC
D: TRBD1; V: TRBV30; J: TRBJ1-5; size: -; length: 15; CDR3: CAWSGSNRGLGPQHF; DNA: TGTGCCTGGAGTGGTTCGAACAGGGGCCTCGGGCCCCAGCATTTT
D: TRBD1; V: TRBV18; J: TRBJ1-4; size: -; length: 16; CDR3: CASSPGQGLQNEKLFF; DNA: TGTGCCAGCTCACCGGGACAGGGCCTCCAGAATGAAAAACTGTTTTTT
D: -; V: TRBV18; J: TRBJ2-2; size: -; length: 15; CDR3: CASSLGPGDAGELFF; DNA: TGTGCCAGCTCCCTGGGGCCGGGGGACGCCGGGGAGCTGTTTTTT
D: -; V: TRBV2; J: TRBJ1-6; size: few; length: 15; CDR3: CASSEQGTYNSPLHF; DNA: TGTGCCAGCAGTGAACAGGGGACCTATAATTCACCCCTCCACTTT
D: -; V: TRBV5-5; J: TRBJ2-7; size: once; length: 14; CDR3: CASSLGREYYEQYF; DNA: TGTGCCAGCAGCTTGGGCCGGGAATACTACGAGCAGTACTTC
D: -; V: TRBV6-5; J: TRBJ1-3; size: -; length: 13; CDR3: CASSRDPGDTIYF; DNA: TGTGCCAGCAGTAGGGACCCGGGGGACACCATATATTTT
D: TRBD1; V: TRBV27; J: TRBJ2-7; size: -; length: 12; CDR3: CASRDRAYEQYF; DNA: TGTGCCAGCCGGGACAGGGCTTACGAGCAGTACTTC
D: -; V: TRBV7-2; J: TRBJ1-3; size: -; length: 13; CDR3: CASSLVVKHTIYF; DNA: TGTGCCAGCAGCTTAGTCGTAAAGCACACCATATATTTT
D: TRBD1; V: TRBV5-1; J: TRBJ1-4; size: -; length: 13; CDR3: CASSLGQGQGLFF; DNA: TGCGCCAGCAGCTTGGGCCAGGGACAGGGGCTGTTTTTT
D: -; V: TRBV24-1; J: TRBJ2-1; size: -; length: 11; CDR3: CATNSGDEQFF; DNA: TGTGCCACCAACTCGGGGGATGAGCAGTTCTTC
D: -; V: TRBV28; J: TRBJ2-2; size: -; length: 17; CDR3: CASSLSPRFTNTGELFF; DNA: TGTGCCAGCAGTTTAAGCCCTAGATTTACGAACACCGGGGAGCTGTTTTTT
D: TRBD1; V: TRBV27; J: TRBJ2-7; size: -; length: 13; CDR3: CAIRDGTDYEQYF; DNA: TGTGCCATCCGGGATGGGACAGACTACGAGCAGTACTTC
D: -; V: TRBV2; J: TRBJ2-2; size: once; length: 15; CDR3: CASSAGSQWTGELFF; DNA: TGTGCCAGCAGTGCTGGCAGTCAGTGGACCGGGGAGCTGTTTTTT
D: -; V: TRBV5-1; J: TRBJ1-3; size: -; length: 16; CDR3: CASRPGGSYSGNTIYF; DNA: TGCGCCAGCCGCCCGGGGGGGTCCTACTCTGGAAACACCATATATTTT
D: -; V: TRBV6-2/TRBV6-3; J: TRBJ2-7; size: few; length: 15; CDR3: CASSYTRDIDYEQYF; DNA: TGTGCCAGCAGTTACACCCGGGACATCGACTACGAGCAGTACTTC
D: -; V: TRBV18; J: TRBJ1-1; size: few; length: 14; CDR3: CASSLTGRNTEAFF; DNA: TGTGCCAGCTCCCTGACTGGGAGGAACACTGAAGCTTTCTTT
D: TRBD2; V: TRBV11-2; J: TRBJ2-3; size: -; length: 16; CDR3: CASSFLLGGSENTQYF; DNA: TGTGCCAGCAGCTTCCTACTCGGGGGGTCTGAAAATACGCAGTATTTT
D: TRBD2; V: TRBV19; J: TRBJ2-7; size: -; length: 15; CDR3: CASSKGLAVSYEQYF; DNA: TGTGCCAGTAGTAAGGGACTAGCGGTCTCCTACGAGCAGTACTTC
D: -; V: TRBV7-9; J: TRBJ2-1; size: -; length: 15; CDR3: CASSLARGLYNEQFF; DNA: TGTGCCAGCAGCTTAGCTCGAGGGTTGTACAATGAGCAGTTCTTC
D: TRBD1; V: TRBV27; J: TRBJ2-3; size: -; length: 14; CDR3: CASSEYRGEDTQYF; DNA: TGTGCCAGCAGTGAATACAGGGGTGAAGATACGCAGTATTTT
D: TRBD1; V: TRBV19; J: TRBJ1-5; size: -; length: 14; CDR3: CATSGTGGDQPQHF; DNA: TGTGCCACCTCCGGGACAGGAGGGGATCAGCCCCAGCATTTT
D: -; V: TRBV7-9; J: TRBJ2-1; size: -; length: 15; CDR3: CASSWEADSYNEQFF; DNA: TGTGCCAGCAGCTGGGAAGCGGACTCCTACAATGAGCAGTTCTTC
D: -; V: TRBV5-1; J: TRBJ2-7; size: -; length: 18; CDR3: CASSLEPVDRQSYYEQYF; DNA: TGCGCCAGCAGCCTTGAACCAGTGGACAGACAATCCTACTACGAGCAGTACTTC
D: -; V: TRBV19; J: TRBJ1-2; size: many; length: 12; CDR3: CASSIGVDGYTF; DNA: TGTGCCAGTAGTATCGGGGTAGATGGCTACACCTTC
D: -; V: TRBV29-1; J: TRBJ1-2; size: -; length: 11; CDR3: CSVESRYGYTF; DNA: TGCAGCGTTGAATCGCGCTATGGCTACACCTTC
D: TRBD1; V: TRBV5-1; J: TRBJ2-5; size: -; length: 15; CDR3: CASSRFGQGRETQYF; DNA: TGCGCCAGCAGCCGCTTCGGACAGGGCAGGGAGACCCAGTACTTC
D: -; V: TRBV5-6; J: TRBJ1-3; size: -; length: 14; CDR3: CASSPTVSGNTIYF; DNA: TGTGCCAGCAGCCCGACAGTCTCTGGAAACACCATATATTTT
D: -; V: TRBV19; J: TRBJ2-5; size: -; length: 14; CDR3: CASSIATDQETQYF; DNA: TGTGCCAGTAGTATTGCGACAGACCAAGAGACCCAGTACTTC
D: TRBD1; V: TRBV19; J: TRBJ1-4; size: -; length: 15; CDR3: CASSQQGFGNEKLFF; DNA: TGTGCCAGTAGTCAACAGGGGTTCGGTAATGAAAAACTGTTTTTT
D: -; V: TRBV6-2/TRBV6-3; J: TRBJ2-5; size: -; length: 14; CDR3: CASSYDGVGETQYF; DNA: TGTGCCAGCAGTTACGACGGGGTTGGAGAGACCCAGTACTTC
D: TRBD1; V: TRBV20-1; J: TRBJ1-1; size: -; length: 14; CDR3: CSASGQGAGTEAFF; DNA: TGCAGTGCTAGTGGACAGGGAGCAGGCACTGAAGCTTTCTTT
D: -; V: TRBV10-3; J: TRBJ1-2; size: -; length: 13; CDR3: CAIRQNEGQGYTF; DNA: TGTGCCATCAGACAAAACGAAGGACAGGGCTACACCTTC
D: -; V: TRBV19; J: TRBJ2-3; size: -; length: 15; CDR3: CASTLWLGRPDTQYF; DNA: TGTGCCAGTACCCTCTGGTTGGGGAGGCCAGATACGCAGTATTTT
D: -; V: TRBV20-1; J: TRBJ1-2; size: -; length: 11; CDR3: CSARREDGYTF; DNA: TGCAGTGCTCGGCGGGAGGACGGCTACACCTTC
D: -; V: TRBV19; J: TRBJ1-1; size: -; length: 13; CDR3: CATKDNLNTEAFF; DNA: TGTGCCACCAAGGACAACCTGAACACTGAAGCTTTCTTT
D: TRBD2; V: TRBV7-2; J: TRBJ2-3; size: -; length: 16; CDR3: CASSSQRGGPGDTQYF; DNA: TGTGCCAGCAGCTCGCAGCGGGGGGGCCCAGGAGATACGCAGTATTTT
D: TRBD2; V: TRBV5-1; J: TRBJ2-1; size: -; length: 19; CDR3: CASSLAPTGGLADANEQFF; DNA: TGCGCCAGCAGCTTGGCTCCGACTGGGGGACTAGCGGACGCCAATGAGCAGTTCTTC
D: -; V: TRBV4-1; J: TRBJ1-2; size: -; length: 14; CDR3: CASSQEELDYGYTF; DNA: TGCGCCAGCAGCCAAGAGGAGCTTGACTATGGCTACACCTTC
D: -; V: TRBV7-8; J: TRBJ1-6; size: -; length: 14; CDR3: CASSLGAKISPLHF; DNA: TGTGCCAGCAGCTTAGGAGCAAAAATTTCACCCCTCCACTTT
D: -; V: TRBV7-2; J: TRBJ1-3; size: -; length: 15; CDR3: CASSLGYSSGNTIYF; DNA: TGTGCCAGCAGCTTAGGATACAGCTCTGGAAACACCATATATTTT
D: -; V: TRBV12-5; J: TRBJ1-2; size: -; length: 14; CDR3: CASGLVGSSYGYTF; DNA: TGTGCTAGTGGTTTGGTAGGGAGTTCCTATGGCTACACCTTC
D: TRBD1; V: TRBV30; J: TRBJ2-7; size: -; length: 17; CDR3: CAWRELGSGTGRYEQYF; DNA: TGTGCCTGGAGAGAGTTGGGGTCCGGGACAGGGCGCTACGAGCAGTACTTC
D: -; V: TRBV30; J: TRBJ2-7; size: -; length: 13; CDR3: CAWSAYTGSEQYF; DNA: TGTGCCTGGAGCGCGTATACAGGGAGTGAGCAGTACTTC
D: -; V: TRBV7-2; J: TRBJ1-2; size: once; length: 14; CDR3: CASSPIGYLYGYTF; DNA: TGTGCCAGCAGCCCGATCGGGTACCTCTATGGCTACACCTTC
D: -; V: TRBV28; J: TRBJ1-5; size: -; length: 16; CDR3: CASSFQRPGGNQPQHF; DNA: TGTGCCAGCAGTTTCCAAAGGCCAGGCGGCAATCAGCCCCAGCATTTT
D: -; V: TRBV6-5; J: TRBJ1-1; size: -; length: 14; CDR3: CASIPSQGRGQAFF; DNA: TGTGCCAGCATCCCCTCTCAGGGGCGCGGACAAGCTTTCTTT
D: -; V: TRBV5-1; J: TRBJ2-3; size: few; length: 15; CDR3: CASSLDHLGAGTQYF; DNA: TGCGCCAGCAGCTTGGACCACCTGGGAGCAGGTACGCAGTATTTT
D: -; V: TRBV15; J: TRBJ2-3; size: once; length: 14; CDR3: CATKVDSYSDTQYF; DNA: TGTGCCACGAAGGTGGACAGCTACTCAGATACGCAGTATTTT
D: -; V: TRBV5-5; J: TRBJ1-1; size: -; length: 13; CDR3: CASSLFGNTEAFF; DNA: TGTGCCAGCAGCTTGTTCGGGAACACTGAAGCTTTCTTT